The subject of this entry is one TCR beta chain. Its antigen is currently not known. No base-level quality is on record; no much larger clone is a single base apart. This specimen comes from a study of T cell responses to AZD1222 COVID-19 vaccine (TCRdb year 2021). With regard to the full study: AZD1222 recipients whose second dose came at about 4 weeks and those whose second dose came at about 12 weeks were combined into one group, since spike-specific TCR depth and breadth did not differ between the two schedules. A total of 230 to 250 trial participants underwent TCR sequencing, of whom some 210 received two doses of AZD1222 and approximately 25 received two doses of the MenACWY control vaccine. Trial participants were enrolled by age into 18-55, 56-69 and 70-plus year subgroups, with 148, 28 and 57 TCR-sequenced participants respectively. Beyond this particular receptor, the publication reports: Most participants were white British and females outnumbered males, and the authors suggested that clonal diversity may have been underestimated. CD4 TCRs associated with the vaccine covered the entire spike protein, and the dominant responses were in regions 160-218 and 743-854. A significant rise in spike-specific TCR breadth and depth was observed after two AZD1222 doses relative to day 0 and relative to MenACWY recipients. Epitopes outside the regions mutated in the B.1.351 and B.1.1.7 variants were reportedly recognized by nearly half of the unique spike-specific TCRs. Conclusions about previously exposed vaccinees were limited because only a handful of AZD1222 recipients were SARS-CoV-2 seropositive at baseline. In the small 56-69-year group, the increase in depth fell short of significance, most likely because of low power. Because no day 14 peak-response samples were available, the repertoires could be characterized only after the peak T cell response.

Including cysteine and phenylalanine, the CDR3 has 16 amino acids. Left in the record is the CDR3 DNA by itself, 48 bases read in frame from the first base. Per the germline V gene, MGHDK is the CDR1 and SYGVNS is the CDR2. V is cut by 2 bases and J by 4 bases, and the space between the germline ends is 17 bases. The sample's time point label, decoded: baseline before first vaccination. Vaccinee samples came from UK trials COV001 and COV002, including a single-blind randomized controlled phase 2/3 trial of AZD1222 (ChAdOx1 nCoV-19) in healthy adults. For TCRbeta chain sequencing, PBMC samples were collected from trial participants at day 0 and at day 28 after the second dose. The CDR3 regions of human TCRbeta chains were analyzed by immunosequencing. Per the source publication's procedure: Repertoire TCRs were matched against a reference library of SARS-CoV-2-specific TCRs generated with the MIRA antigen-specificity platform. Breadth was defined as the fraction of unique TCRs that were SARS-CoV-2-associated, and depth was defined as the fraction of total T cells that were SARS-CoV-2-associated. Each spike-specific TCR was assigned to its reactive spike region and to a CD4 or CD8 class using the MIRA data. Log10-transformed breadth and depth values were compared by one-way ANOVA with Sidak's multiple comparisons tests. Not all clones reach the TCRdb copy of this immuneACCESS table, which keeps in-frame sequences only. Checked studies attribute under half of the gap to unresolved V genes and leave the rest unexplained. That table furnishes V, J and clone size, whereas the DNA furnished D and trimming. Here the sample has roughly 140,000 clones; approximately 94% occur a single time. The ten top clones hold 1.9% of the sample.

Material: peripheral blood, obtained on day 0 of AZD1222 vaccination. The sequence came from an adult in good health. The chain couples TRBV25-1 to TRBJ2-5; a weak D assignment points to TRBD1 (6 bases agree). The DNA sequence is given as TGTGCCAGCAGTGAAGTACAGGGCCCTGGAGGAGAGACCCAGTACTTC. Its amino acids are CASSEVQGPGGETQYF.